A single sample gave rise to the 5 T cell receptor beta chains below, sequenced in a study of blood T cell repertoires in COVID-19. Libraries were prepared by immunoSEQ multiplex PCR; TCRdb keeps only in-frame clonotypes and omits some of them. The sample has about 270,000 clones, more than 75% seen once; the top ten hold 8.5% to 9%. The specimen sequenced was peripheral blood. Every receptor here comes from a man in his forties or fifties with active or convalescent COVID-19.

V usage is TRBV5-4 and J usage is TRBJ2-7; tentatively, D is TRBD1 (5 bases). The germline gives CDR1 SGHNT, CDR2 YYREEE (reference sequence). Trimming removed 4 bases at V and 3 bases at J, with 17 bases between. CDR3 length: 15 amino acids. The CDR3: CASSLGQGIVYEQYF. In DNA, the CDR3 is TGTGCCAGCAGCCTAGGACAAGGGATCGTCTACGAGCAGTACTTC.

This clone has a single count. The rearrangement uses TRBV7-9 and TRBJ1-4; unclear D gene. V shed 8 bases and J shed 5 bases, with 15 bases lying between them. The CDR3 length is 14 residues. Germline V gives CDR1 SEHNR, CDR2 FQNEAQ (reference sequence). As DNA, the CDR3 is TGTGCCAGCGGTAACTCGGGAATCAATGAAAAACTGTTTTTT. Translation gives CASGNSGINEKLFF.

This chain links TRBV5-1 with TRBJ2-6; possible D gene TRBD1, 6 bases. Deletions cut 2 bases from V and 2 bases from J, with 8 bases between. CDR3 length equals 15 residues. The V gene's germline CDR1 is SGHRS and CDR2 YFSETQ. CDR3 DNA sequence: TGCGCCAGCAGCTTAGGGGGAACTGGGGCCAACGTCCTGACTTTC. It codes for CASSLGGTGANVLTF.

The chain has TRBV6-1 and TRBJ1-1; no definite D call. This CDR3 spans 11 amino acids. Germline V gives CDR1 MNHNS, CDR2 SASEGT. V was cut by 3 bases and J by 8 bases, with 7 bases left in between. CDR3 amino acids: CASSDPQEAFF. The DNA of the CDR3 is TGTGCCAGCAGTGACCCCCAGGAAGCTTTCTTT.

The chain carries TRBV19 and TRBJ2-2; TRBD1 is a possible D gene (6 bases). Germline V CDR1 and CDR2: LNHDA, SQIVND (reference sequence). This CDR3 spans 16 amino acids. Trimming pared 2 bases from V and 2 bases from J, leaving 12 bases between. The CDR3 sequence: CASSIRAGANTGELFF. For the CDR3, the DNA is TGTGCCAGTAGTATAAGGGCAGGGGCCAACACCGGGGAGCTGTTTTTT.